These 9 T cell receptor beta chains came from one sample sequenced in a study of graft-versus-host responses after intestinal transplantation. Clones were sequenced by immunoSEQ multiplex PCR, and TCRdb holds only the in-frame ones, with some missing. The profile shows some 10,000 clones, under 40% of them singletons. This material consisted of alloreactive CD4+ T cells from a mixed lymphocyte reaction culture, taken before transplantation. Subset of the sample: CFSE-low proliferating T cells sorted from roughly 6-day pre-transplant mixed lymphocyte reaction (GvH or HvG direction). These receptors were obtained from a human patient who was an organ donor for intestinal transplantation.

This clone has only a few counts. The chain couples TRBV5-4 to TRBJ1-4, with D maybe TRBD1 (6 bases). The V end was cut by 4 bases, the J end by 3 bases, with 16 bases between. This CDR3 is 16 amino acids long. CDR1 SGHNT and CDR2 YYREEE come from the germline V gene (reference sequence). The DNA of the CDR3 is TGTGCCAGCAGCCAAGTCGCTAAGGGGGCTAATGAAAAACTGTTTTTT. It codes for CASSQVAKGANEKLFF. Full variable domain (outside the CDR3, taken from reference TRBV5-4 and TRBJ1-4): ETGVTQSPTHLIKTRGQQVTLRCSSQSGHNTVSWYQQALGQGPQFIFQYYREEENGRGNFPPRFSGLQFPNYSSELNVNALELDDSALYLCASSQVAKGANEKLFFGSGTQLSVL.

The chain has TRBV7-2 and TRBJ2-5; D call uncertain. Trimming removed 2 bases at V and 5 bases at J, with 6 bases between. Germline assignment: CDR1 SGHTA and CDR2 FQGNSA. The CDR3 runs 12 residues. The CDR3 DNA reads as TGTGCCAGCAGCTTATACGCGGAGACCCAGTACTTC. The encoded protein is CASSLYAETQYF. The full variable domain, in which reference TRBV7-2 and TRBJ2-5 provide the parts outside the CDR3, is GAGVSQSPSNKVTEKGKDVELRCDPISGHTALYWYRQSLGQGLEFLIYFQGNSAPDKSGLPSDRFSAERTGGSVSTLTIQRTQQEDSAVYLCASSLYAETQYFGPGTRLLVL.

The chain has TRBV5-6 and TRBJ2-5; maybe TRBD1 (6 bases). V shed 0 bases and J shed 5 bases, with 8 bases lying between them. Germline CDR1 SGHDT, CDR2 YYEEEE. The CDR3 extends over 13 amino acids. For the CDR3, the DNA is TGTGCCAGCAGCTTGGGAACAGGGGAGACCCAGTACTTC. This encodes CASSLGTGETQYF.

V and J are TRBV7-3 and TRBJ1-2; TRBD1 agrees at 9 bases. The germline gives CDR1 SGHTA, CDR2 FQGTGA. This CDR3 region has 18 residues. The V and J ends lost 3 bases and 3 bases, in that order; junction bases with no gene match: 14. The CDR3 DNA reads TGTGCCAGCAGCTTTCTTCCTACAGGGGGCGGCTCTCACTATGGCTACACCTTC. Translation gives CASSFLPTGGGSHYGYTF.

This clone has more than one count but fewer than ten. J is TRBJ2-1 and V is TRBV7-3; D is possibly TRBD1 (6 bases). Germline V lookup: CDR1 SGHTA, CDR2 FQGTGA. The CDR3 is made up of 16 amino acids. The V and J ends lost 2 bases and 6 bases respectively, with 17 bases between them. Here the CDR3 DNA reads TGTGCCAGCAGCTTAGCGGCAGGGGCCGTAGCCAATGAGCAGTTCTTC. This sequence encodes CASSLAAGAVANEQFF.

In its sample, this clone is medium-sized. The rearrangement uses TRBV18 and TRBJ2-6, with TRBD2 as a possible D gene (5 bases). V lost 3 bases, J lost 3 bases, and 9 bases lay in between. Germline lookup yields CDR1 KGHSH and CDR2 LQKENI. The length of the CDR3 is 15 residues. The CDR3 is CASSPQGGGANVLTF. CDR3 bases: TGTGCCAGCTCACCTCAAGGAGGTGGGGCCAACGTCCTGACTTTC.

This clone was detected a few times. The chain is built from TRBV6-1 and TRBJ2-7; the D gene is possibly TRBD1 (6 bases). This CDR3 is built from 13 residues. V lost 6 bases and J lost 3, with 12 bases in between. Germline V gene lookup returns CDR1 MNHNS and CDR2 SASEGT. For the CDR3, the DNA is TGTGCCAGCAGCTTACAGGGATTCTACGAGCAGTACTTC. Its protein is CASSLQGFYEQYF.

This clone occurred a few times. The V and J genes are TRBV7-2 and TRBJ2-5; 7 bases are shared with TRBD1. CDR3 length: 15 amino acids. The V gene's germline CDR1 is SGHTA and CDR2 FQGNSA. With 6 bases clipped from V and 6 bases from J, the junction kept 13 bases outside the gene matches. The CDR3 sequence: CASSYPPQGDKTQYF. The CDR3 nucleotides read TGTGCCAGCAGTTACCCACCGCAGGGGGACAAGACCCAGTACTTC.

The gene calls are TRBV4-3 and TRBJ1-2; TRBD1 matches at 7 bases. The CDR3 totals 16 residues. Trimming cost V 1 base and J 3 bases; bases outside gene matches: 8. Germline V gives CDR1 LGHNA, CDR2 YSLEER. Written as DNA, the CDR3 is TGCGCCAGCAGCCAAGGACTCCGGGACAGCTACTATGGCTACACCTTC. This sequence encodes CASSQGLRDSYYGYTF.